The next 27 T cell receptor beta chains were all read from a single sample in a study of shared clonotypes between healthy human individuals (dated by TCRdb to between 2020 and 2021). The library was produced with the immunoSEQ multiplex PCR assay. TCRdb mirrors the immuneACCESS table, restricted to in-frame sequences. Some clones are absent from its copies; in checked studies, under half trace to an unresolved V gene, and the reason for the others is unknown. This sample has about 110,000 clones in its table, and around 71% of those were observed once. Approximately 23% of the sample goes to the ten largest clones. Sequencing was carried out using memory CD8+ T cells sorted from blood. The sample's cell subset or site label, decoded: CD45RO+ cells pooled with CCR7-negative TemRA cells. These receptor sequences come from a woman aged 25 to 39 in good health.

The sample holds a few counts of this clone. This rearrangement joins TRBV11-2 to TRBJ2-7, with 9 nucleotides matching TRBD1. Per the germline V gene, CDR1 is SGHAT and CDR2 is FQNNGV. The CDR3 runs 17 residues. With 5 bases clipped from V and 3 bases from J, the junction kept 14 bases outside the gene matches. The CDR3 sequence is CASSTRWTGAGVYEQYF. As DNA, the CDR3 is TGTGCCAGCAGCACCCGGTGGACAGGGGCAGGAGTCTACGAGCAGTACTTC.

Worth noting for this clone: Other DNA sequences in this sample translate to the same CDR3. The V and J genes are TRBV6-5 and TRBJ1-5, with D uncertain. V lost 9 bases and J 2 bases, leaving 11 bases between the germline ends. The CDR3 sequence is 13 residues long. Germline V gene sequence: CDR1 MNHEY, CDR2 SVGAGI. CDR3 in amino acids: CASRAVGNQPQHF. In DNA, the CDR3 is TGTGCCAGTAGGGCGGTTGGCAATCAGCCCCAGCATTTT.

This rearrangement joins TRBV2 to TRBJ2-1; 9 bases match TRBD2. V lost 6 bases and J lost 8; bases outside the gene matches: 8. Germline V gene lookup returns CDR1 SNHLY and CDR2 FYNNEI. This CDR3 has 14 residues. This chain's CDR3 is CASRVAGVIHEQFF. The DNA of the CDR3 is TGTGCCAGCAGGGTAGCGGGAGTAATCCATGAGCAGTTCTTC.

The CDR3 region has the DNA TGTGCCAGCAGTCGCGTTGGGGAGCTGTTTTTT. Translated, it gives CASSRVGELFF. This rearrangement joins TRBV28 to TRBJ2-2; no firm D call. Germline CDR1 and CDR2: MDHEN and SYDVKM. This CDR3 is built from 11 residues. Deletions cut 5 bases from V and 8 bases from J, with 6 bases between. Full variable domain (outside the CDR3, taken from reference TRBV28 and TRBJ2-2): DVKVTQSSRYLVKRTGEKVFLECVQDMDHENMFWYRQDPGLGLRLIYFSYDVKMKEKGDIPEGYSVSREKKERFSLILESASTNQTSMYLCASSRVGELFFGEGSRLTVL.

The chain is built from TRBV27 and TRBJ2-3; D is possibly TRBD2 (6 bases). The CDR3 consists of 16 residues. Trimming pared 8 bases from V and 6 bases from J, leaving 24 bases between. Germline V gene data show CDR1 as MNHEY and CDR2 as SMNVEV (reference sequence). CDR3 sequence reads: CASLKTPGSGFDTQYF. The CDR3 DNA follows: TGTGCCAGCCTAAAAACCCCCGGTAGCGGATTCGATACGCAGTATTTT.

The J gene is TRBJ1-2, the V gene TRBV18; 8 bases are shared with TRBD1. The germline V gene has CDR1 KGHSH and CDR2 LQKENI. The CDR3 totals 17 residues. The V segment lost 0 bases and the J segment 0 bases; nucleotides outside the gene matches: 6. The CDR3 DNA is TGTGCCAGCTCACCACCGATTGCGGGACAGGCTAACTATGGCTACACCTTC. Protein sequence: CASSPPIAGQANYGYTF.

The chain couples TRBV25-1 to TRBJ2-2; D call uncertain. Germline CDR1 MGHDK, CDR2 SYGVNS. V lost 3 bases and J lost 5, with 10 bases in between. CDR3 length equals 14 residues. The CDR3 loop reads CASSDLIETGELFF. The CDR3 coding sequence is TGTGCCAGCAGTGATCTAATTGAGACCGGGGAGCTGTTTTTT.

This clone was seen a single time. V is TRBV15 and J is TRBJ1-5; D gene unclear. Germline values: CDR1 LNHNV, CDR2 YYDKDF (reference sequence). The CDR3 is 14 residues long. V shed 0 bases and J shed 7 bases, with 10 bases lying between them. The CDR3 sequence is CATSREYTGQPQHF. In DNA form, the CDR3 reads TGTGCCACCAGCAGAGAATATACGGGGCAGCCCCAGCATTTT.

The J gene is TRBJ2-7, the V gene TRBV11-2, with 9 bases lining up with TRBD2. V lost 0 bases, J lost 5 bases, and 11 bases stayed unmatched. CDR3 length equals 17 residues. From germline, CDR1 is SGHAT and CDR2 FQNNGV. The CDR3 DNA reads as TGTGCCAGCAGCTTAGAGCCGCTAGCGGGGCGTGTTGACGAGCAGTACTTC. It yields the protein CASSLEPLAGRVDEQYF.

V and J are TRBV2 and TRBJ1-5, with TRBD1 identical over 10 bases. Losses at the gene ends were 7 bases for V and 6 bases for J; bases not matched to a gene: 9. In germline, CDR1 is SNHLY, CDR2 FYNNEI. The CDR3 length is 15 residues. CDR3 nucleotide sequence: TGTGCCAGCAAGGGGACAGGGGTTGTTGGTCAGCCCCAGCATTTT. This translates into CASKGTGVVGQPQHF.

This rearrangement joins TRBV19 to TRBJ2-1, with 9 bases lining up with TRBD2. This CDR3 comprises 17 residues. Trimming took 3 bases from V and 9 from J; bases not matched to a gene: 15. Germline loops: CDR1 LNHDA, CDR2 SQIVND (reference sequence). The CDR3 DNA reads TGTGCCAGTAGTATTTGGGCCTTTGGCGGGAGGGATGGTGAGCAGTTCTTC. The encoded protein is CASSIWAFGGRDGEQFF. Filled out from reference TRBV19 and TRBJ2-1, the complete variable domain reads DGGITQSPKYLFRKEGQNVTLSCEQNLNHDAMYWYRQDPGQGLRLIYYSQIVNDFQKGDIAEGYSVSREKKESFPLTVTSAQKNPTAFYLCASSIWAFGGRDGEQFFGPGTRLTVL.

This rearrangement joins TRBV4-1 to TRBJ2-2; D unresolved. Germline CDR1 reads MGHRA; CDR2 reads YSYEKL. There are 16 residues in the CDR3. The V end was cut by 1 base, the J end by 3 bases, with 12 bases between. DNA of the CDR3: TGCGCCAGCAGCCAAGTATGGCGTAAGGACACCGGGGAGCTGTTTTTT. Its translation: CASSQVWRKDTGELFF.

This clone was seen a handful of times. Other DNA sequences from this sample encode an identical CDR3 as well. This rearrangement joins TRBV7-9 to TRBJ2-1; possibly TRBD2 for D (7 bases). Germline V gene data show CDR1 as SEHNR and CDR2 as FQNEAQ (reference sequence). There are 16 residues in the CDR3. The V end was cut by 5 bases, the J end by 0 bases, with 14 bases between. CDR3 protein: CASSPRGGSSYNEQFF. CDR3 sequence (DNA): TGTGCCAGCAGCCCGAGGGGGGGAAGCTCCTACAATGAGCAGTTCTTC.

The chain couples TRBV28 to TRBJ2-2; TRBD1 aligns across 12 bases. The CDR3 spans 14 residues. Germline values: CDR1 MDHEN, CDR2 SYDVKM. The ends lost 7 bases at V and 7 bases at J; junction bases unmatched: 4. The CDR3 protein is CASIGTGGFGELFF. CDR3 bases: TGTGCCAGCATCGGGACAGGGGGCTTCGGGGAGCTGTTTTTT.

Only one count was recorded for this clone. The chain recombines TRBV4-1 with TRBJ2-7; D possibly uses TRBD1 or TRBD2 (6 bases each). Per germline, CDR1 MGHRA and CDR2 YSYEKL. Trimming removed 1 base from V and 6 bases from J, with 16 bases in between. This CDR3 has 15 residues. CDR3 amino acids: CASSQVIGGRFEQYF. DNA of the CDR3: TGCGCCAGCAGCCAAGTAATTGGGGGGCGTTTCGAGCAGTACTTC.

The CDR3 nucleotides are TGTGCCAGTAGGCTGGGACAGGGGTACACTGAAGCTTTCTTT. It yields the protein CASRLGQGYTEAFF. This rearrangement joins TRBV2 to TRBJ1-1; 10 bases align to TRBD1. The V segment lost 9 bases and the J segment 3 bases; nucleotides outside the gene matches: 7. The CDR3 is 14 residues long. Germline lookup yields CDR1 SNHLY and CDR2 FYNNEI. Full variable domain (outside the CDR3, taken from reference TRBV2 and TRBJ1-1): EPEVTQTPSHQVTQMGQEVILRCVPISNHLYFYWYRQILGQKVEFLVSFYNNEISEKSEIFDDQFSVERPDGSNFTLKIRSTKLEDSAMYFCASRLGQGYTEAFFGQGTRLTVV.

V gene TRBV27 combines with J gene TRBJ1-2, with D possibly matching TRBD1 (5 bases). The CDR3 sequence is 14 residues long. Deletions cut 2 bases from V and 7 bases from J, with 14 bases between. Germline CDR1 reads MNHEY; CDR2 reads SMNVEV (reference sequence). For the CDR3, the DNA is TGTGCCAGCAGTTTAATTGGCAGGGTTGGTGGCTACACCTTC. Protein product: CASSLIGRVGGYTF.

This rearrangement joins TRBV11-2 to TRBJ2-7, with D uncertain. The length of the CDR3 is 15 residues. The V gene lost 2 bases and the J gene lost 0 bases, with 11 bases spanning the gap. The germline V gene encodes CDR1 SGHAT and CDR2 FQNNGV. CDR3: CASSLMAASSYEQYF. In DNA form, the CDR3 reads TGTGCCAGCAGCTTAATGGCGGCCAGCTCCTACGAGCAGTACTTC.

A word on this clone: At one end the junction does not follow the germline gene, possibly because of a read error. The V gene is TRBV6-5, the J gene TRBJ2-2; 7 nucleotides line up with TRBD2. The CDR3 has 15 amino acids. The V gene's germline CDR1 is MNHEY and CDR2 SVGAGI. The CDR3 loop is CASSDSREGTGELFF. CDR3 bases: TGTGCCAGCAGTGACTCGAGGGAGGGCACCGGGGAGCTGTTTTTT.

In this sample, this clone is medium-sized (0.01 to 0.1%). The rearrangement uses TRBV6-1 and TRBJ2-2, with D perhaps matching TRBD2 (6 bases). Germline V lookup: CDR1 MNHNS, CDR2 SASEGT. The CDR3 totals 16 residues. V was clipped by 0 bases and J by 4 bases, with 12 bases between them. CDR3 in amino acids: CASSEADGSVTGELFF. In DNA form, the CDR3 reads TGTGCCAGCAGTGAAGCGGACGGGAGTGTCACCGGGGAGCTGTTTTTT.

Of note for this clone: Since a far larger clone is one base different, this is likely a read error. The chain couples TRBV7-5 to TRBJ2-6; the table assigns TRBD2, which was not confirmed against the DNA. TRBV7-5 corresponds to a pseudogene. This CDR3 spans 18 amino acids. The CDR3 DNA reads TGTGCCAGCAGCCAAAACAGTCACGGGGAATCTGGGGCCAACGTCCTGACTTTC. It encodes CASSQNSHGESGANVLTF.

DNA for the CDR3: TGTGCCAGCAGTTACTCTGGAGGGCCGGGTGGCTACACCTTC. It translates to CASSYSGGPGGYTF. The chain recombines TRBV6-5 with TRBJ1-2, with D uncertain. Trimming cost V 0 bases and J 7 bases, with 12 bases left between them. Germline V gene sequence: CDR1 MNHEY, CDR2 SVGAGI. CDR3 size: 14 residues.

V usage is TRBV28 and J usage is TRBJ1-6; 9 positions match TRBD1. The ends lost 5 bases at V and 8 bases at J; junction bases unmatched: 4. In germline, CDR1 is MDHEN, CDR2 SYDVKM. This CDR3 has 14 amino acids. The CDR3 DNA sequence: TGTGCCAGCAGTAAATGGACAGGGGATTCACCCCTCCACTTT. It codes for CASSKWTGDSPLHF.

The chain recombines TRBV27 with TRBJ2-3; perhaps D is TRBD1 or TRBD2 (5 bases each). V was cut by 4 bases and J by 2 bases, with 19 bases left in between. CDR3 length: 17 amino acids. CDR1 and CDR2 from the germline V gene are MNHEY and SMNVEV (reference sequence). CDR3 DNA: TGTGCCAGCAGTTGGACAACTCTAGCCGCCCCCACAGATACGCAGTATTTT. It codes for CASSWTTLAAPTDTQYF.

V is TRBV28 and J is TRBJ2-1, with unresolved D. CDR1 is MDHEN, CDR2 SYDVKM, per germline. V shed 1 base and J shed 13 bases, with 14 bases lying between them. The CDR3 runs 13 residues. CDR3 protein: CASSLFPRVEQFF. The CDR3, as DNA: TGTGCCAGCAGTTTATTTCCTAGGGTAGAACAGTTCTTC.

This clone was counted many times. The CDR3 bases are TGTGCCAGCAGCCAAGGTAATCGATGGGACTCTAATGAGCAGTTCTTC. It codes for CASSQGNRWDSNEQFF. V and J are TRBV4-2 and TRBJ2-1, with D maybe TRBD2 (6 bases). V was cut by 1 base and J by 7 bases, with 17 bases left in between. Germline CDR1 reads LGHNA; CDR2 reads YNFKEQ. CDR3 length: 16 amino acids.

This clone appeared a few times. CDR3 coding DNA: TGTGCCAGCAGCGCCGACGGGGGATCGGGCTATGGCTACACCTTC. This codes for CASSADGGSGYGYTF. The chain combines TRBV5-5 with TRBJ1-2, with D perhaps matching TRBD1 (5 bases). V was trimmed by 4 bases and J by 4 bases, leaving 17 bases between them. The germline V gene encodes CDR1 SGHKS and CDR2 YYEKEE (reference sequence). The CDR3 is 15 amino acids.